This TCR beta chain was recovered during a study of T cells in Graves' hyperthyroidism and ophthalmopathy. In the study overall: The authors collected peripheral blood at initial diagnosis, before any treatment.

Regions amplified from RNA transcripts were the TCR beta CDR3 regions. A first-round RT-PCR of the TCR CDR3 used the HTBI primer set. TCRdb processed the multiplex PCR reads anew with MiXCR; each CDR3 protein has one entry. Here the sample spans a few hundred thousand distinct CDR3 sequences, roughly an eighth being singletons. The definition of stable Graves' hyperthyroidism was no ophthalmopathy progression within 18 months. Exclusion of a patient resulted from uncontrolled infection, other autoimmune disease, pregnancy or lactation. PBMCs were obtained from 9 to 10 ml fresh peripheral blood. The specimen was blood. The clonotype comes from a woman aged 18-30 years with Graves' hyperthyroidism.

The CDR3 nucleotides are TGCGCCAGCAGCCAAAGACTAGCTCGGGAGGGGACCTACGAGCAGTACTTC. Translation gives CASSQRLAREGTYEQYF. V usage is TRBV4-3 and J usage is TRBJ2-7; TRBD2 aligns across 8 bases. V lost 2 bases, J lost 2 bases, and 11 bases stayed unmatched. The V gene's germline CDR1 is LGHNA and CDR2 YSLEER. This CDR3 is 17 amino acids long.